Shown below are 9 T cell receptor beta chains from a single sample sequenced in a study of persistence of HIV-infected CD4 T cells. What these receptors recognize is not known. An overlapping HIV-1 Gag peptide pool stimulated these cells at about 1 ug/peptide/mL. CD40L-negative CD69-negative CD45RO-high memory CD4+ T cells were sorted as populations depleted of antigen-responding cells. The immunoSEQ assay was version 4, run in survey mode. Method: immunoSEQ multiplex PCR; TCRdb's copy keeps in-frame clones and lacks some. The repertoire has around 30,000 clones, 75% to 85% of them found once; the top ten carry more than 15%. Material: CD4+ T cells sorted from PBMCs after roughly 20-hour stimulation, obtained from a patient who received antiretroviral therapy. The source of these receptors is an adult woman with HIV who was CMV-seropositive.

This clone was seen only once. The chain couples TRBV7-3 to TRBJ1-1; 8 nucleotides align to TRBD1. The CDR3 is 13 residues long. CDR1 is SGHTA and CDR2 is FQGTGA in the germline V gene. With V trimmed by 2 bases and J by 8 bases, 4 bases remained unmatched. This CDR3 is CASSLFRGREAFF. The DNA of the CDR3 is TGTGCCAGCAGCTTATTCAGGGGGCGCGAAGCTTTCTTT.

This chain links TRBV6-5 with TRBJ1-3; D not certain. The CDR3 totals 13 residues. V was shortened by 4 bases and J by 2 bases, with 6 bases between the two germline ends. The V gene's germline CDR1 is MNHEY and CDR2 SVGAGI. For the CDR3, the DNA is TGTGCCAGCAGTTCCGGGGCTGGAAACACCATATATTTT. The encoded protein is CASSSGAGNTIYF.

This clone was counted a few times. V gene TRBV29-1 combines with J gene TRBJ1-2; 9 bases are shared with TRBD1. The germline V gene encodes CDR1 SQVTM and CDR2 ANQGSEA. The CDR3 consists of 15 residues. Unmatched junction bases numbered 5, after V lost 1 base and J lost 2 bases. The CDR3 is CSVEGWDRENYGYTF. For the CDR3, the DNA is TGCAGCGTTGAAGGATGGGACAGGGAGAACTATGGCTACACCTTC.

V usage is TRBV19 and J usage is TRBJ2-3; D possibly corresponds to TRBD1 (6 bases). V shed 3 bases and J shed 2 bases, with 15 bases lying between them. Germline V gene data show CDR1 as LNHDA and CDR2 as SQIVND (reference sequence). The CDR3 totals 16 residues. Here the CDR3 reads CASSIQGSRLTDTQYF. The CDR3 DNA sequence: TGTGCCAGTAGTATCCAGGGGAGCCGGCTCACAGATACGCAGTATTTT.

The CDR3 loop reads CASSFNVGPYEQYF. In nucleotides, the CDR3 is TGTGCCAGCAGTTTTAACGTGGGACCCTACGAGCAGTACTTC. The chain combines TRBV6-5 with TRBJ2-7; D might be TRBD1 or TRBD2, each matching 5 bases. V was shortened by 4 bases and J by 2 bases, with 12 bases between the two germline ends. The CDR3 consists of 14 residues. CDR1 and CDR2 from the germline V gene are MNHEY and SVGAGI.

This clone was detected a few times. The V and J genes are TRBV19 and TRBJ2-6; D could derive from TRBD1 or TRBD2 (5 bases each). The V gene's germline CDR1 is LNHDA and CDR2 SQIVND (reference sequence). This CDR3 has 17 amino acids. Trimming removed 2 bases at V and 0 bases at J, with 11 bases between. The CDR3 nucleotides read TGTGCCAGTAGTATACGATCTGGGGGCTCTGGGGCCAACGTCCTGACTTTC. It translates to CASSIRSGGSGANVLTF.

The chain combines TRBV15 with TRBJ1-3, with D perhaps TRBD1 (6 bases). Per the germline V gene, CDR1 is LNHNV and CDR2 is YYDKDF (reference sequence). The V gene lost 1 base and the J gene lost 11 bases, with 12 bases spanning the gap. The CDR3 has 13 residues. This CDR3 reads CATSRAPGEAIYF. CDR3 DNA: TGTGCCACCAGCAGAGCCCCAGGGGAGGCCATATATTTT.

This chain joins TRBV28 and TRBJ1-6; D is ambiguous. This CDR3 spans 15 amino acids. V lost 2 bases, J lost 5 bases, and 10 bases lay in between. Germline lookup yields CDR1 MDHEN and CDR2 SYDVKM. The CDR3 loop is CASSLEASNNSPLHF. The CDR3 region has the DNA TGTGCCAGCAGTTTAGAGGCCAGCAATAATTCACCCCTCCACTTT.

This chain uses TRBV25-1 with TRBJ1-1; D is undetermined. The germline gives CDR1 MGHDK, CDR2 SYGVNS. Trimming shortened V by 3 bases and J by 4 bases, and 15 bases separated the two germline ends. This CDR3 comprises 15 residues. Written as DNA, the CDR3 is TGTGCCAGCAGTGAGAGAGGGATTTACGGCACTGAAGCTTTCTTT. This codes for CASSERGIYGTEAFF.